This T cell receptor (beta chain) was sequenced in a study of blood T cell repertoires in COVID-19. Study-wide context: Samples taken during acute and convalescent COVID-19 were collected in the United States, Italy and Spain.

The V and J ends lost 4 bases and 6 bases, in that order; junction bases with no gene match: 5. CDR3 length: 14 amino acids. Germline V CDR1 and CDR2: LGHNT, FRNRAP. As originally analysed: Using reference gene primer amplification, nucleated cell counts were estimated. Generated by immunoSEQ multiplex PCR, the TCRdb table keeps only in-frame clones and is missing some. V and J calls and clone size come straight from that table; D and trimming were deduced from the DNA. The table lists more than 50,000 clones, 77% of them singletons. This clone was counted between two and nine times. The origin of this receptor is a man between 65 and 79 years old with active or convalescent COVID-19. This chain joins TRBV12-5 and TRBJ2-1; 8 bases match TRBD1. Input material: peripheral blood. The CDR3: CASGSGQGSNEQFF. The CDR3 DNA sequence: TGTGCTAGTGGTTCCGGACAGGGAAGCAATGAGCAGTTCTTC.